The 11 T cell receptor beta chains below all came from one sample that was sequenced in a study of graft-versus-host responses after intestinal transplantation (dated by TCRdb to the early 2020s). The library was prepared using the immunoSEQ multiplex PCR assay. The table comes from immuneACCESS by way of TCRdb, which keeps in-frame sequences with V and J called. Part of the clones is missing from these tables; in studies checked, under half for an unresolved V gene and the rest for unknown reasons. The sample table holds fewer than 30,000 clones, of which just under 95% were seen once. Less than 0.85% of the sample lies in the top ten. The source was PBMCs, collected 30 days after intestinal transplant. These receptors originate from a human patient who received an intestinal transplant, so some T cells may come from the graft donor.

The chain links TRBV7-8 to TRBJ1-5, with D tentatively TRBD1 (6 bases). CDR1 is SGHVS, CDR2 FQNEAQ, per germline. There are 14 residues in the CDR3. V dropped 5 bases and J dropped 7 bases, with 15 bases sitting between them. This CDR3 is CASSAEGGAQPQHF. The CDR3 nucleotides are TGTGCCAGCAGCGCAGAGGGGGGGGCCCAGCCCCAGCATTTT.

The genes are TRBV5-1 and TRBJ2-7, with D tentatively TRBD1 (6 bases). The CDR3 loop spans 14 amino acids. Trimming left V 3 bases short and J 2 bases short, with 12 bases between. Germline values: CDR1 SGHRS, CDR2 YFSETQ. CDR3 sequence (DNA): TGCGCCAGCAGCTCCACTCAGGGGACCTACGAGCAGTACTTC. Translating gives CASSSTQGTYEQYF.

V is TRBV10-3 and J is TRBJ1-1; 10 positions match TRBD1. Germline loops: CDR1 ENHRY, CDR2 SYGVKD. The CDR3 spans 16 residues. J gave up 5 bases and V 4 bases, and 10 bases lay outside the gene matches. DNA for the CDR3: TGTGCCATCAGTGGTAAGGAGGGACAGGGGCGGACTGAAGCTTTCTTT. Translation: CAISGKEGQGRTEAFF.

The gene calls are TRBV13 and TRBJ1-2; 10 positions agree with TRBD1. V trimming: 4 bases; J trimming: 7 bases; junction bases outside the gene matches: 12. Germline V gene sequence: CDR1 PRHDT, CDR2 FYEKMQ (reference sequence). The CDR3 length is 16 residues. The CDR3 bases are TGTGCCAGCAGCTCGAACTCCCGACAGGGGGCGAGTGGCTACACCTTC. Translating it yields CASSSNSRQGASGYTF.

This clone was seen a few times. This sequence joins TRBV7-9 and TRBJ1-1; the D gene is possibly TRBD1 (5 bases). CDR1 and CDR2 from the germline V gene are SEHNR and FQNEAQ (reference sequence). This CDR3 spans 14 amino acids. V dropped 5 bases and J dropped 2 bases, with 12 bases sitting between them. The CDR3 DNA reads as TGTGCCAGCAGCCTTCCAGGGATTAACACTGAAGCTTTCTTT. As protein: CASSLPGINTEAFF.

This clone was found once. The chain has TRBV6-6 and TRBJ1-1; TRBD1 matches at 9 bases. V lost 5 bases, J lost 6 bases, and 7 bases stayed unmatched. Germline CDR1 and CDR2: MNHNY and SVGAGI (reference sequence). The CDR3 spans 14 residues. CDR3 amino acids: CASSPGQGRAEAFF. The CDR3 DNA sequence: TGTGCCAGCAGTCCGGGACAGGGAAGGGCTGAAGCTTTCTTT.

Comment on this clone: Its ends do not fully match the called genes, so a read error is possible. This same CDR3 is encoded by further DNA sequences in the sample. The CDR3 sequence: CASSSLSANTGELFF. For the CDR3, the DNA is TGTGCCAGCAGTTCCCTATCCGCGAACACCGGGGAGCTGTTCTTT. The chain uses TRBV28 and TRBJ2-2, with a possible D match to TRBD2 (5 bases). CDR3 length equals 15 residues. Germline CDR1 and CDR2: MDHEN and SYDVKM.

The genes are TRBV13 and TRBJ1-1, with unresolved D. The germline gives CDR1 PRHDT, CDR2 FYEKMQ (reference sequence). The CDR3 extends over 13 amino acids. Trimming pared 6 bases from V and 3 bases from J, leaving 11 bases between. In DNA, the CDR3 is TGTGCCAGCAGTATCGGACTGGACACTGAAGCTTTCTTT. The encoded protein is CASSIGLDTEAFF.

DNA of the CDR3: TGTGCCACCAGCAGAGACGGTCGGACTGAAGCTTTCTTT. It translates to CATSRDGRTEAFF. The chain joins TRBV15 to TRBJ1-1; D not certain. CDR1 is LNHNV, CDR2 YYDKDF, per germline (reference sequence). V lost 0 bases and J 5 bases, leaving 7 bases between the germline ends. CDR3 length equals 13 residues.

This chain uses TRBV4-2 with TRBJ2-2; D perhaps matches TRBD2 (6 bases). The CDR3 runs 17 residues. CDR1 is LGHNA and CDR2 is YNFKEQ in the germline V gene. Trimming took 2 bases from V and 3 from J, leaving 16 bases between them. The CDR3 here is CASSQPRGVGDTGELFF. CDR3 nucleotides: TGTGCCAGCAGCCAACCTCGCGGGGTCGGAGACACCGGGGAGCTGTTTTTT.

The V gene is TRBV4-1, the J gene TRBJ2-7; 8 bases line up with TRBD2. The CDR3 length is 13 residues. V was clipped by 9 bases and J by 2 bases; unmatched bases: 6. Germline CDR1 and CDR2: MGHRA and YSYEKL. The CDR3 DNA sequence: TGCGCCAGACCCGGGGGGGCCACCTACGAGCAGTACTTC. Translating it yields CARPGGATYEQYF.